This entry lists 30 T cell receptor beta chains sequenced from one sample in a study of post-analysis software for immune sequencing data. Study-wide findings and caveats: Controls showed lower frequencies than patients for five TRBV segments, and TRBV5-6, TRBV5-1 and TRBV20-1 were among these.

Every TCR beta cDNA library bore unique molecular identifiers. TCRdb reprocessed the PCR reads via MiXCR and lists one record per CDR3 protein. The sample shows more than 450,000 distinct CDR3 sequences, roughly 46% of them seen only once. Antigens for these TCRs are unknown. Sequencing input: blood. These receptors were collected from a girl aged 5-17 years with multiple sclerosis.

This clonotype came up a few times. The CDR3 DNA follows: TGTGCCAGCAGTTTCGAGAGGACGGCCTATGGCTACACCTTC. Translating it yields CASSFERTAYGYTF. V and J are TRBV12-3 or TRBV12-4 and TRBJ1-2; D remains unclear. The V end lost 3 bases, the J end lost 4 bases, and 12 bases lay between the germline ends. The length of the CDR3 is 14 residues.

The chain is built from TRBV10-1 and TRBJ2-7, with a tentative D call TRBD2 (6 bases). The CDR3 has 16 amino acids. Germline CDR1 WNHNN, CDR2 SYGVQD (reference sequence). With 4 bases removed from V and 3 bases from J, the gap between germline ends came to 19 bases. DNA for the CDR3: TGCGCCAGCAGTGGATTCGGGCGGGACCCAGGCTACGAGCAGTACTTC. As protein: CASSGFGRDPGYEQYF.

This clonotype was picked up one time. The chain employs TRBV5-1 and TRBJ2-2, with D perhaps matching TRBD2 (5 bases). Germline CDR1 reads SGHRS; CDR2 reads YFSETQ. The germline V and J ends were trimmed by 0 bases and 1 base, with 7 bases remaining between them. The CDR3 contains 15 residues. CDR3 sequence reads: CASSLGGQNTGELFF. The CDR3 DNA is TGCGCCAGCAGCTTGGGAGGGCAGAACACCGGGGAGCTGTTTTTT.

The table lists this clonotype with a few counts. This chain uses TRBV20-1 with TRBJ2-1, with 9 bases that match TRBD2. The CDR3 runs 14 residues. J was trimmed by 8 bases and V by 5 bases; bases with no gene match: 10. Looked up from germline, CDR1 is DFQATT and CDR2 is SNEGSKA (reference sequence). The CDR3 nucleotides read TGCAGTGCTCCCAGACTAGCGGCCGGCGATGAGCAGTTCTTC. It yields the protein CSAPRLAAGDEQFF.

In DNA form, the CDR3 reads TGTGCCAGCCGCCAGGGGACAGGGATTGAGGAGCAGTTCTTC. It encodes CASRQGTGIEEQFF. V gene TRBV25-1 combines with J gene TRBJ2-1; 9 nucleotides agree with TRBD1. CDR1 is MGHDK, CDR2 SYGVNS, per germline. V lost 8 bases and J lost 10; bases outside the gene matches: 12. This CDR3 spans 14 amino acids.

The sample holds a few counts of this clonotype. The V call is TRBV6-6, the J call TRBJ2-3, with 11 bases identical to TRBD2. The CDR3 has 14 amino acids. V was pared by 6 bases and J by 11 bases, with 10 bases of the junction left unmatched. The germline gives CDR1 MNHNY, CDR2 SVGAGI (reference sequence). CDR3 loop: CASRPGTSGLVQYF. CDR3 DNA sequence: TGTGCCAGCAGGCCCGGGACTAGCGGTCTTGTGCAGTATTTT.

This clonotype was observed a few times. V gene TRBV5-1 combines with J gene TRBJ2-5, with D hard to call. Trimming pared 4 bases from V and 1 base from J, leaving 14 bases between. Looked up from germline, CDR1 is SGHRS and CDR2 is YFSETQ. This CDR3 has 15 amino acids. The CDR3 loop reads CASSQGPTSQETQYF. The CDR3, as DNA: TGCGCCAGCAGCCAAGGACCGACTTCCCAAGAGACCCAGTACTTC.

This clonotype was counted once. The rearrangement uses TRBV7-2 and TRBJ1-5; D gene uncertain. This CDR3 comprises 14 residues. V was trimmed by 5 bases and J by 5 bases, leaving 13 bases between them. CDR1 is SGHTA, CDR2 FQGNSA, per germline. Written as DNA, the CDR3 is TGTGCCAGCAGCCTGGACGGCCCCCATCAGCCCCAGCATTTT. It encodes CASSLDGPHQPQHF. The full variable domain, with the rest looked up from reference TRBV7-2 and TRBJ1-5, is GAGVSQSPSNKVTEKGKDVELRCDPISGHTALYWYRQSLGQGLEFLIYFQGNSAPDKSGLPSDRFSAERTGGSVSTLTIQRTQQEDSAVYLCASSLDGPHQPQHFGDGTRLSIL.

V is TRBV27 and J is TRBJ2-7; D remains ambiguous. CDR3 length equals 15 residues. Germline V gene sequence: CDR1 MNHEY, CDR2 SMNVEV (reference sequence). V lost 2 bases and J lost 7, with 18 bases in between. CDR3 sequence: CASSLRLGPYNEQYF. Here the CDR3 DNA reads TGTGCCAGCAGTTTAAGGCTGGGCCCCTACAATGAGCAGTACTTC.

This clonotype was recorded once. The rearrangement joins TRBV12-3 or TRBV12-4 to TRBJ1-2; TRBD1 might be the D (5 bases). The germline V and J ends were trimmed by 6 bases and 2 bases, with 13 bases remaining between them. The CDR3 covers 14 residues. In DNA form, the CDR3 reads TGTGCCAGCAGCCCCATGGGGGGAAACTATGGCTACACCTTC. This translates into CASSPMGGNYGYTF.

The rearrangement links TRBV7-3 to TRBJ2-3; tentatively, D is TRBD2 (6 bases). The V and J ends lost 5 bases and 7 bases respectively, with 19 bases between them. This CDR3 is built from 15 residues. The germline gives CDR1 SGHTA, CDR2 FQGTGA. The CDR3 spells CASSLGTSGSYTQYF. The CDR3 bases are TGTGCCAGCAGCCTTGGGACCAGCGGGTCCTATACGCAGTATTTT.

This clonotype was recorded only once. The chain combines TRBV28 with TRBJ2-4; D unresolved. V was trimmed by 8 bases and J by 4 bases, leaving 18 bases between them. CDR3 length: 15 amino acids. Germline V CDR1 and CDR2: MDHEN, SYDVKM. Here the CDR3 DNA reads TGTGCCAGCCAAACCCAGGTCCAGAGTAAAAACATTCAGTACTTC. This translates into CASQTQVQSKNIQYF. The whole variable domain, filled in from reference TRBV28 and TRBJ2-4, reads DVKVTQSSRYLVKRTGEKVFLECVQDMDHENMFWYRQDPGLGLRLIYFSYDVKMKEKGDIPEGYSVSREKKERFSLILESASTNQTSMYLCASQTQVQSKNIQYFGAGTRLSVL.

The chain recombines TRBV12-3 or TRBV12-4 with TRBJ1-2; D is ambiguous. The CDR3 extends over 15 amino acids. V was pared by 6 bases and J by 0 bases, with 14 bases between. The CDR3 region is CASSPGIATNYGYTF. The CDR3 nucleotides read TGTGCCAGCAGCCCCGGAATAGCCACTAACTATGGCTACACCTTC.

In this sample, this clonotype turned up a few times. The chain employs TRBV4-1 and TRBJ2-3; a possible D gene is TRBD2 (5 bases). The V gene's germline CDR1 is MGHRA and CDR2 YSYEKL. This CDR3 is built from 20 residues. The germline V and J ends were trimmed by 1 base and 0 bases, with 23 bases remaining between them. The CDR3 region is CASSQGPLRGRGGSTDTQYF. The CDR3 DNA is TGCGCCAGCAGCCAAGGCCCGCTTCGTGGGAGAGGTGGGAGCACAGATACGCAGTATTTT.

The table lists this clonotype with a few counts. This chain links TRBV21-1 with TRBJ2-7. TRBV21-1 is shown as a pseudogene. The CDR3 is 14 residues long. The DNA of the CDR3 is TGTGCCAGCAGCAAAGAGGGTCATCTAGGCGAGCAGTACTTC. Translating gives CASSKEGHLGEQYF.

CDR3 sequence: CASSLSGDRKLFF. CDR3 nucleotide sequence: TGTGCCAGCAGCTTAAGTGGGGACAGAAAACTGTTTTTT. The chain recombines TRBV7-6 with TRBJ1-4; 7 nucleotides match TRBD1. Germline-derived CDR1 and CDR2 are SGHVS and FNYEAQ. CDR3 size: 13 residues. The trim removed 2 bases at V and 10 bases at J, leaving 4 bases unmatched.

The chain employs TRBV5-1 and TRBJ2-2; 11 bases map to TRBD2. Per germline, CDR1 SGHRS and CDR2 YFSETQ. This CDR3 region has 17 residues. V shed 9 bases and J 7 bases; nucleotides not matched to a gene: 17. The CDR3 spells CATRPGTSGRRDGELFF. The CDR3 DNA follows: TGCGCCACTCGGCCGGGAACTAGCGGGAGACGGGACGGGGAGCTGTTTTTT. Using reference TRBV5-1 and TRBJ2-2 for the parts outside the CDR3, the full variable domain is KAGVTQTPRYLIKTRGQQVTLSCSPISGHRSVSWYQQTPGQGLQFLFEYFSETQRNKGNFPGRFSGRQFSNSRSEMNVSTLELGDSALYLCATRPGTSGRRDGELFFGEGSRLTVL.

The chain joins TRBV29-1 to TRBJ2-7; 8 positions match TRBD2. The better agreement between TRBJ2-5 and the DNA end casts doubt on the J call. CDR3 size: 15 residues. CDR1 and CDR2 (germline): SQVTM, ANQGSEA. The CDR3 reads CSAWGTGTRKETQYF. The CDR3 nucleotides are TGCAGCGCCTGGGGTACCGGGACTAGAAAAGAGACCCAGTACTTC.

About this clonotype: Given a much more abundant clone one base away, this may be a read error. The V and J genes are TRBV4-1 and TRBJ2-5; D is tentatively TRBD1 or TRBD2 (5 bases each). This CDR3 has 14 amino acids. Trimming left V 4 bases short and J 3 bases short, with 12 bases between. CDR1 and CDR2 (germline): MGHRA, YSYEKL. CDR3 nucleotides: TGCGCCAGCAGCCTGGGACGGGCAGAAGAGACCCAGTACTTC. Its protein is CASSLGRAEETQYF.

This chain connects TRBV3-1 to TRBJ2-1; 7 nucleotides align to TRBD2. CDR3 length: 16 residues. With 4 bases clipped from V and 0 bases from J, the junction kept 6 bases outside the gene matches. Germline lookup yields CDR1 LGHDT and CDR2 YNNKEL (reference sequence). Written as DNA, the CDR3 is TGTGCCAGCAGCCCGGACCAGCGGGACTCCTACAATGAGCAGTTCTTC. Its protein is CASSPDQRDSYNEQFF.

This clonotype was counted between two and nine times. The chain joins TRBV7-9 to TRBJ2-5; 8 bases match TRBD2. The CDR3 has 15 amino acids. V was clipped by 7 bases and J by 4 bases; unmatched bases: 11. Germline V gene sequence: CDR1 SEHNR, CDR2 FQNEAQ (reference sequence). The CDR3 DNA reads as TGTGCCAGCATTAAAGCGGGGGCCTCCGGAGAGACCCAGTACTTC. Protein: CASIKAGASGETQYF.

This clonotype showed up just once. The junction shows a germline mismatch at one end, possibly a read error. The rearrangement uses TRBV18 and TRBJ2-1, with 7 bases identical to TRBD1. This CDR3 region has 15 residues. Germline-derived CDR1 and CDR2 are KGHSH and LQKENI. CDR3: CVSSPQGSSYNEQFF. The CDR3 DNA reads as TGTGTCAGCTCACCACAGGGGAGCTCCTACAATGAGCAGTTCTTC.

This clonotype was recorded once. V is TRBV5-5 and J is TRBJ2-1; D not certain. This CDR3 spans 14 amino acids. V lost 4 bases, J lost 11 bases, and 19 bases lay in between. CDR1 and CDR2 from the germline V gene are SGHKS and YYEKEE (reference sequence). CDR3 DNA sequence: TGTGCCAGCAGCCCCGGGCCAAACGAAGATAAGCAGTTCTTC. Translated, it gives CASSPGPNEDKQFF.

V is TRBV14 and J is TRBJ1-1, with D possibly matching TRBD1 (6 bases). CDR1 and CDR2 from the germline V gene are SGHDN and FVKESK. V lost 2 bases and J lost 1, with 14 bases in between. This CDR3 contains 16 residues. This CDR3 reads CASSQHLLGANTEAFF. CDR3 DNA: TGTGCCAGCAGCCAACACCTTTTGGGGGCGAACACTGAAGCTTTCTTT.

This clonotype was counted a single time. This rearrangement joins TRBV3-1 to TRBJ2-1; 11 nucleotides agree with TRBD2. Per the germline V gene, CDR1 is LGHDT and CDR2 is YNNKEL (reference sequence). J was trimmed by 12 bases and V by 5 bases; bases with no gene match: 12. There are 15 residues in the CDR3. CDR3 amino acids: CASSVSSGGPLGQFF. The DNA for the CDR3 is TGTGCCAGCAGCGTCTCTAGCGGGGGGCCTCTTGGGCAGTTCTTC.

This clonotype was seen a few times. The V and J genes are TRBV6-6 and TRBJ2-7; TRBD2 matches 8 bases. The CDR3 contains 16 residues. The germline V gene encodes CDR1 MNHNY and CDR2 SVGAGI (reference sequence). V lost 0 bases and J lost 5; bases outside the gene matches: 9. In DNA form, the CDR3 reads TGTGCCAGCAGTTACTCCCCTTTAGCGGGAATCGACGAGCAGTACTTC. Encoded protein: CASSYSPLAGIDEQYF.

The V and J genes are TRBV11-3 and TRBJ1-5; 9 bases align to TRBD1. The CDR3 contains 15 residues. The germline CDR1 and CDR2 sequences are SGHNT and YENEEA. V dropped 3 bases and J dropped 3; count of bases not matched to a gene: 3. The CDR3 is CASSFGQGNNQPQHF. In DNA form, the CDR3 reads TGTGCCAGCAGCTTTGGACAGGGGAACAATCAGCCCCAGCATTTT.

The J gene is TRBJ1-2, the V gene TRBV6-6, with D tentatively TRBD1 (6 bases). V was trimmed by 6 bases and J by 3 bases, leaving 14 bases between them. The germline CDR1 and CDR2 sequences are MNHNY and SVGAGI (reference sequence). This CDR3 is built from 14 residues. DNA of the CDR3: TGTGCCAGCAGGTTTACGTCAGGGGACTATGGCTACACCTTC. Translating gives CASRFTSGDYGYTF.

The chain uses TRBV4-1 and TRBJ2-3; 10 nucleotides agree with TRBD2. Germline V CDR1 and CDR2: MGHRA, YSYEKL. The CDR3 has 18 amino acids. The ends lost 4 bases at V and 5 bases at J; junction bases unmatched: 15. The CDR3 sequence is CASSRGASGSQVGDTQYF. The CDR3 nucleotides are TGCGCCAGCAGCCGCGGCGCTAGCGGGAGTCAGGTGGGAGATACGCAGTATTTT.

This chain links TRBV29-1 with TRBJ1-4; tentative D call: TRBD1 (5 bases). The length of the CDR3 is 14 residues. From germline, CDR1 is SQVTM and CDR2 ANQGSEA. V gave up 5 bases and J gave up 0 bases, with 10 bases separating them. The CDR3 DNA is TGCAGCGTTCGACAGCGAACAACTAATGAAAAACTGTTTTTT. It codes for CSVRQRTTNEKLFF.